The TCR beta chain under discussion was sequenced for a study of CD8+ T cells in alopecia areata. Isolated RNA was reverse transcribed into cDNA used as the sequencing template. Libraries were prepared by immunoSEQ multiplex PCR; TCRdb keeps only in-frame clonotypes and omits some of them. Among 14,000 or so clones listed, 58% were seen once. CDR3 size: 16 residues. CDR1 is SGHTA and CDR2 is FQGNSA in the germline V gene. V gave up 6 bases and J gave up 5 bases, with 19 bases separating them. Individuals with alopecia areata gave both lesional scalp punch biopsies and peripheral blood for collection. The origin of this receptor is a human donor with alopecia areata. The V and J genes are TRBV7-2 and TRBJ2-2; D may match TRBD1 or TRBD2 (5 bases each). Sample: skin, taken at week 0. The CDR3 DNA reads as TGTGCCAGCAGGTGGACGGGGCCCCCTTGGACCGGGGAGCTGTTTTTT. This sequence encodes CASRWTGPPWTGELFF.